These 26 T cell receptor beta chains came from one sample sequenced in a study of T cell clones after liver transplantation. The repertoire was sequenced with immunoSEQ multiplex PCR; TCRdb's copy has only in-frame clones and lacks some. This sample has 40,000 to 65,000 clones, with about 88% found just once. Specimen: CD4+ T cells from blood, collected before liver transplant. The receptors come from a human donor who received a liver transplant.

This clone was seen once. This chain uses TRBV6-1 with TRBJ2-7; 7 bases are a match to TRBD2. CDR3 size: 13 residues. From germline, CDR1 is MNHNS and CDR2 SASEGT. The ends lost 5 bases at V and 0 bases at J; junction bases unmatched: 1. The CDR3 DNA sequence: TGTGCCAGCAGTAGCGGGAACTCCTACGAGCAGTACTTC. Amino acids: CASSSGNSYEQYF.

This sequence joins TRBV5-5 and TRBJ1-4; no definite D call. The CDR3 spans 17 residues. V dropped 2 bases and J dropped 8 bases, with 22 bases sitting between them. Germline CDR1 SGHKS, CDR2 YYEKEE (reference sequence). The CDR3 loop reads CASSLALVTAGLEKLFF. The DNA of the CDR3 is TGTGCCAGCAGCTTAGCGCTCGTCACAGCCGGTTTAGAAAAACTGTTTTTT.

In its sample, this clone was seen once. J is TRBJ2-3 and V is TRBV6-1; the match to TRBD2 covers 9 bases. Per the germline V gene, CDR1 is MNHNS and CDR2 is SASEGT. V gave up 8 bases and J gave up 1 base; unmatched junction bases: 4. The CDR3 totals 14 residues. The CDR3 region is CASGGGAGTDTQYF. The CDR3 DNA reads as TGTGCCAGCGGCGGGGGGGCTGGCACAGATACGCAGTATTTT.

V and J are TRBV7-3 and TRBJ2-2; 14 bases agree with TRBD2. J gave up 7 bases and V 5 bases, and 9 bases lay outside the gene matches. Germline V gene sequence: CDR1 SGHTA, CDR2 FQGTGA. The CDR3 is 17 amino acids. CDR3 bases: TGTGCCAGCAGCGTTGACGGGACTAGCGGGAGTGTCGGGGAGCTGTTTTTT. Translated: CASSVDGTSGSVGELFF.

This chain joins TRBV30 and TRBJ2-2; D remains unclear. The germline V and J ends were trimmed by 4 bases and 4 bases, with 13 bases remaining between them. The CDR3 spans 14 residues. Germline CDR1 is GTSNPN and CDR2 is SVGIG (reference sequence). CDR3 protein: CAWTQPRLTGELFF. CDR3 DNA sequence: TGTGCCTGGACCCAACCTCGACTCACCGGGGAGCTGTTTTTT.

Points on this clone: Other DNA sequences in this specimen translate into the identical CDR3. The genes are TRBV5-4 and TRBJ2-5; possibly TRBD1 or TRBD2 for D (5 bases each). The germline V gene encodes CDR1 SGHNT and CDR2 YYREEE (reference sequence). This CDR3 is 13 amino acids long. With 4 bases removed from V and 4 bases from J, the gap between germline ends came to 11 bases. The CDR3: CASSLRGAETQYF. CDR3 nucleotides: TGTGCCAGCAGCCTAAGGGGAGCAGAGACCCAGTACTTC.

In DNA form, the CDR3 reads TGTGCCAGCAGCTCCCGCTTAGCCTACGAGCAGTACTTC. Its protein product is CASSSRLAYEQYF. The J gene is TRBJ2-7, the V gene TRBV6-6; no firm D call. V dropped 6 bases and J dropped 2 bases, with 11 bases sitting between them. CDR1 and CDR2 from the germline V gene are MNHNY and SVGAGI (reference sequence). CDR3 length: 13 residues.

The chain has TRBV7-9 and TRBJ2-5, with D possibly matching TRBD2 (5 bases). V was trimmed by 5 bases and J by 5 bases, leaving 15 bases between them. This CDR3 contains 14 residues. Germline V gene lookup returns CDR1 SEHNR and CDR2 FQNEAQ (reference sequence). The CDR3 nucleotides are TGTGCCAGCAGCAATGCCGAGGGTGGCGAGACCCAGTACTTC. It encodes CASSNAEGGETQYF.

V and J are TRBV28 and TRBJ2-7; 8 bases agree with TRBD1. Germline CDR1 reads MDHEN; CDR2 reads SYDVKM. J gave up 4 bases and V 10 bases, and 6 bases lay outside the gene matches. The CDR3 covers 12 residues. DNA of the CDR3: TGTGCCACCACGGACAGGGCTTACGAGCAGTACTTC. Its translation is CATTDRAYEQYF. Together with reference TRBV28 and TRBJ2-7, the CDR3 gives the full variable domain: DVKVTQSSRYLVKRTGEKVFLECVQDMDHENMFWYRQDPGLGLRLIYFSYDVKMKEKGDIPEGYSVSREKKERFSLILESASTNQTSMYLCATTDRAYEQYFGPGTRLTVT.

This clone appeared a single time. The gene calls are TRBV5-4 and TRBJ2-2; D is possibly TRBD1 (6 bases). The CDR3 is 15 residues long. Germline V gene sequence: CDR1 SGHNT, CDR2 YYREEE (reference sequence). The germline V and J ends were trimmed by 2 bases and 2 bases, with 10 bases remaining between them. As DNA, the CDR3 is TGTGCCAGCAGCTTAAAACAGGGTAACACCGGGGAGCTGTTTTTT. It yields the protein CASSLKQGNTGELFF.

The chain is built from TRBV18 and TRBJ2-7, with D perhaps matching TRBD1 (6 bases). This CDR3 spans 13 amino acids. Trimming cost V 5 bases and J 6 bases, with 14 bases left between them. The germline V gene encodes CDR1 KGHSH and CDR2 LQKENI. For the CDR3, the DNA is TGTGCCAGCTCAACTACGCTAGGGGGCGAGCAGTACTTC. It encodes CASSTTLGGEQYF.

This rearrangement joins TRBV10-3 to TRBJ2-3; 8 bases align to TRBD2. Germline CDR1 and CDR2: ENHRY and SYGVKD. Trimming removed 3 bases from V and 4 bases from J; junction bases left unmatched: 6. The CDR3 has 15 amino acids. In nucleotides, the CDR3 is TGTGCCATCAGTGAAAACGGGGGGGCATCAGATACGCAGTATTTT. Protein: CAISENGGASDTQYF.

The chain recombines TRBV6-6 with TRBJ2-5; perhaps D is TRBD1 or TRBD2 (5 bases each). V was shortened by 5 bases and J by 1 base, with 8 bases between the two germline ends. CDR3 length: 13 residues. Per the germline V gene, CDR1 is MNHNY and CDR2 is SVGAGI (reference sequence). The CDR3 loop reads CASSPGRQETQYF. The CDR3 DNA is TGTGCCAGCAGTCCGGGGCGCCAAGAGACCCAGTACTTC.

This chain links TRBV19 with TRBJ1-1, with 7 bases fitting TRBD1. This CDR3 has 16 amino acids. Germline V gene data show CDR1 as LNHDA and CDR2 as SQIVND (reference sequence). With V trimmed by 4 bases and J by 3 bases, 11 bases remained unmatched. The CDR3 coding sequence is TGTGCCAGTAGTAAAACGACAGGGATTACGTACACTGAAGCTTTCTTT. This gives the protein CASSKTTGITYTEAFF.

As for this clone: Other DNA sequences in the sample encode the same CDR3. The V gene is TRBV2, the J gene TRBJ1-5; 9 bases are shared with TRBD1. CDR3 length equals 14 residues. The germline V gene encodes CDR1 SNHLY and CDR2 FYNNEI. The ends lost 6 bases at V and 3 bases at J; junction bases unmatched: 3. The CDR3 DNA reads TGTGCCAGCAGAACAGGGGGCGTCAATCAGCCCCAGCATTTT. This gives the protein CASRTGGVNQPQHF.

The chain recombines TRBV7-2 with TRBJ2-3; D call uncertain. From germline, CDR1 is SGHTA and CDR2 FQGNSA. CDR3 length: 13 amino acids. V was pared by 4 bases and J by 4 bases, with 9 bases between. This CDR3 reads CASSYSGPDTQYF. Here the CDR3 DNA reads TGTGCCAGCAGCTATTCTGGACCAGATACGCAGTATTTT. Full variable domain (rest looked up from reference TRBV7-2 and TRBJ2-3): GAGVSQSPSNKVTEKGKDVELRCDPISGHTALYWYRQSLGQGLEFLIYFQGNSAPDKSGLPSDRFSAERTGGSVSTLTIQRTQQEDSAVYLCASSYSGPDTQYFGPGTRLTVL.

This clone has just one count. V is TRBV6-6 and J is TRBJ2-7, with 8 nucleotides matching TRBD2. Germline V lookup: CDR1 MNHNY, CDR2 SVGAGI (reference sequence). CDR3 length equals 12 residues. V shed 10 bases and J 6 bases; nucleotides not matched to a gene: 8. The CDR3 DNA follows: TGTGCCACCAGCGGGGGATTGGGCGAGCAGTACTTC. This encodes CATSGGLGEQYF.

The chain links TRBV6-6 to TRBJ1-4, with 10 bases fitting TRBD1. The CDR3 loop spans 14 amino acids. With V trimmed by 7 bases and J by 8 bases, 7 bases remained unmatched. Germline V gene lookup returns CDR1 MNHNY and CDR2 SVGAGI (reference sequence). The chain's CDR3 is CASNDRGQEEKLFF. CDR3 sequence (DNA): TGTGCCAGCAACGACAGGGGGCAGGAAGAAAAACTGTTTTTT.

The rearrangement joins TRBV5-1 to TRBJ2-1; 9 bases map to TRBD2. CDR1 is SGHRS, CDR2 YFSETQ, per germline. The length of the CDR3 is 16 residues. Trimming took 4 bases from V and 6 from J; bases not matched to a gene: 11. CDR3 residues: CASSAGGGARFNEQFF. CDR3 bases: TGCGCCAGCAGCGCGGGCGGGGGGGCCAGATTCAATGAGCAGTTCTTC.

The chain recombines TRBV7-2 with TRBJ2-7, with a weak D call TRBD1 (9 bases). Trimming removed 4 bases at V and 6 bases at J, with 19 bases between. Germline-derived CDR1 and CDR2 are SGHTA and FQGNSA. The length of the CDR3 is 15 residues. In DNA form, the CDR3 reads TGTGCCAGCAGCTGGAGCGGGACAGGGACTAGCGAGCAGTACTTC. It translates to CASSWSGTGTSEQYF.

The chain has TRBV5-4 and TRBJ2-3; 12 positions agree with TRBD1. V shed 4 bases, J shed 3 bases, and the junction held 3 bases outside the gene matches. The germline CDR1 and CDR2 sequences are SGHNT and YYREEE (reference sequence). This CDR3 spans 15 amino acids. The chain's CDR3 is CASSGDRGRTDTQYF. The CDR3 DNA follows: TGTGCCAGCAGCGGGGACAGGGGGCGAACAGATACGCAGTATTTT.

The gene calls are TRBV2 and TRBJ1-3; D is unclear. Germline V gene sequence: CDR1 SNHLY, CDR2 FYNNEI. The CDR3 totals 16 residues. V was clipped by 2 bases and J by 0 bases, with 11 bases between them. As DNA, the CDR3 is TGTGCCAGCAGTGAATCCTACCCAAGCTCTGGAAACACCATATATTTT. Amino acids: CASSESYPSSGNTIYF.

V gene TRBV29-1 combines with J gene TRBJ2-3, with D perhaps TRBD2 (6 bases). CDR1 is SQVTM, CDR2 ANQGSEA, per germline. The CDR3 loop spans 14 amino acids. Between the trimmed V and J ends, which lost 4 bases and 2 bases, there was a span of 13 bases. CDR3 coding DNA: TGCAGCGTTGTCGGGGAGGCCTACACAGATACGCAGTATTTT. Translated: CSVVGEAYTDTQYF.

The chain carries TRBV5-6 and TRBJ2-1; no reliable D call. There are 12 residues in the CDR3. V shed 2 bases and J shed 7 bases, with 7 bases lying between them. Germline CDR1 and CDR2: SGHDT and YYEEEE. The CDR3 nucleotides read TGTGCCAGCAGCTTTCGCTTGAATGAGCAGTTCTTC. Translated, it gives CASSFRLNEQFF.

The rearrangement joins TRBV4-3 to TRBJ2-7; 12 nucleotides line up with TRBD1. The CDR3 length is 18 residues. Trimming at V came to 1 base and at J to 6 bases, leaving 13 bases not matched to a gene. CDR1 and CDR2 from the germline V gene are LGHNA and YSLEER. This chain's CDR3 is CASSQGSSGTGGLREQYF. CDR3 nucleotide sequence: TGCGCCAGCAGCCAAGGGTCCTCCGGGACAGGGGGCCTCCGCGAGCAGTACTTC.

This chain links TRBV21-1 with TRBJ2-2; TRBD2, the D gene given by the table, was not confirmed from the DNA. TRBV21-1 is a pseudogene. This CDR3 is built from 13 residues. The CDR3 DNA is TGTGCCAGCAGCAAGGCGGGGTCCGGGGAGCTGTTTTTT. Translated, it gives CASSKAGSGELFF.